The rows below give T cell receptor beta chains drawn from one sample of a study of blood T cell repertoires in COVID-19. Profiled with immunoSEQ multiplex PCR; TCRdb holds only in-frame clones, not every one. The sample consists of roughly 80,000 clones, 88% of them appearing once. Sequencing used peripheral blood. The source of these receptors is a woman aged 80 or older with acute or convalescent COVID-19. Both conserved end residues are part of each CDR3. The order of the fields is V gene, J gene, D gene, clone size, CDR3 protein, CDR3 DNA. The D gene is left open where the match is weak. Clone sizes are given selectively: once, few, many, or a class where the clone is expanded.

V: TRBV19
J: TRBJ1-4
D: -
size: -
CDR3: CASSIVRGAWVQLFF
DNA: TGTGCCAGTAGTATAGTCCGCGGGGCGTGGGTCCAACTGTTTTTT

V: TRBV6-5
J: TRBJ1-2
D: -
size: -
CDR3: CASRSGGFGYGYTF
DNA: TGTGCCAGCAGGAGCGGAGGATTCGGCTATGGCTACACCTTC

V: TRBV19
J: TRBJ2-1
D: -
size: -
CDR3: CASSNPPRNEQFF
DNA: TGTGCCAGTAGTAATCCTCCACGGAATGAGCAGTTCTTC

V: TRBV11-3
J: TRBJ2-5
D: -
size: -
CDR3: CASSLGGQETQYF
DNA: TGTGCCAGCAGCTTAGGAGGGCAAGAGACCCAGTACTTC

V: TRBV10-3
J: TRBJ2-2
D: -
size: -
CDR3: CAIRGGGPTGELFF
DNA: TGTGCCATCAGAGGGGGGGGACCCACCGGGGAGCTGTTTTTT

V: TRBV4-1
J: TRBJ2-7
D: TRBD2
size: few
CDR3: CASSHLGGVEQYF
DNA: TGCGCCAGCAGCCATTTGGGGGGGGTCGAGCAGTACTTC

V: TRBV18
J: TRBJ2-1
D: TRBD1
size: -
CDR3: CASFTDKGGINEQFF
DNA: TGTGCCAGCTTCACCGATAAAGGGGGCATCAATGAGCAGTTCTTC

V: TRBV2
J: TRBJ2-1
D: -
size: -
CDR3: CASRVGSNEQFF
DNA: TGTGCCAGTCGGGTCGGGAGCAATGAGCAGTTCTTC

V: TRBV5-1
J: TRBJ2-3
D: TRBD1
size: once
CDR3: CASSSSGTGGTDTQYF
DNA: TGCGCCAGCAGCTCCTCGGGGACAGGGGGCACAGATACGCAGTATTTT

V: TRBV9
J: TRBJ2-2
D: TRBD1
size: -
CDR3: CASSAQTGGNTGELFF
DNA: TGTGCCAGCAGCGCCCAGACAGGGGGCAACACCGGGGAGCTGTTTTTT

V: TRBV20-1
J: TRBJ2-3
D: TRBD1
size: -
CDR3: CSASSPGGVTDTQYF
DNA: TGCAGTGCTAGTTCCCCAGGGGGCGTCACAGATACGCAGTATTTT

V: TRBV4-3
J: TRBJ2-7
D: TRBD2
size: -
CDR3: CASSQETSGYEQYF
DNA: TGCGCCAGCAGCCAAGAAACTAGCGGATACGAGCAGTACTTC

V: TRBV18
J: TRBJ2-7
D: TRBD1
size: -
CDR3: CASSRNGQGNEQYF
DNA: TGTGCCAGCTCACGGAATGGACAGGGTAACGAGCAGTACTTC

V: TRBV27
J: TRBJ1-5
D: -
size: -
CDR3: CASSSFSGMYNQPQHF
DNA: TGTGCCAGCAGTTCATTCTCCGGGATGTACAATCAGCCCCAGCATTTT

V: TRBV6-1
J: TRBJ2-3
D: TRBD1
size: -
CDR3: CASSEAGTGSYTDTQYF
DNA: TGTGCCAGCAGTGAAGCAGGGACAGGGTCGTATACAGATACGCAGTATTTT

V: TRBV9
J: TRBJ2-7
D: -
size: once
CDR3: CASSVAQGTSEQYF
DNA: TGTGCCAGCAGCGTAGCGCAGGGTACCTCCGAGCAGTACTTC

V: TRBV6-1
J: TRBJ2-7
D: -
size: -
CDR3: CASSGRPRLLLIEQYF
DNA: TGTGCCAGCAGTGGGAGACCGAGACTTCTCCTGATCGAGCAGTACTTC

V: TRBV5-8
J: TRBJ1-6
D: -
size: -
CDR3: CASSWGGRGNSPLHF
DNA: TGTGCCAGCAGCTGGGGGGGACGGGGAAATTCACCCCTCCACTTT

V: TRBV5-1
J: TRBJ2-5
D: TRBD2
size: -
CDR3: CASSLEALAGGYQETQYF
DNA: TGCGCCAGCAGCTTGGAGGCTTTAGCGGGGGGATACCAAGAGACCCAGTACTTC

V: TRBV6-5
J: TRBJ2-7
D: TRBD1
size: -
CDR3: CASKPQGATYEQYF
DNA: TGTGCCAGCAAACCCCAGGGGGCCACCTACGAGCAGTACTTC